These 5 T cell receptor beta chains came from one sample sequenced in a study of blood T cell repertoires in COVID-19. Here immunoSEQ multiplex PCR was the method, and the copy in TCRdb shows in-frame clones only, minus some. The sample contains some 190,000 clones, 70% to 80% of which appear only once. The sample was PBMCs or T cells enriched from blood (not recorded which). These receptors all come from a man between 60 and 70 years old who had been exposed to COVID-19.

The rearrangement joins TRBV28 to TRBJ1-2; a possible D gene is TRBD1 (5 bases). Trimming removed 4 bases from V and 8 bases from J, with 29 bases in between. From germline, CDR1 is MDHEN and CDR2 SYDVKM. The CDR3 loop spans 18 amino acids. CDR3 nucleotide sequence: TGTGCCAGCAGTTCAGACAGACGGGCCCCACGGGTAGGTCGCGGCTACACCTTC. It translates to CASSSDRRAPRVGRGYTF.

This clone occurred a few times. The chain is built from TRBV5-6 and TRBJ1-1; no reliable D call. This CDR3 is built from 13 residues. V lost 0 bases, J lost 0 bases, and 3 bases lay in between. Germline-derived CDR1 and CDR2 are SGHDT and YYEEEE. The CDR3, as DNA: TGTGCCAGCAGCTTGGTTATGAACACTGAAGCTTTCTTT. The encoded protein is CASSLVMNTEAFF.

A note on this clone: Other DNA sequences within the sample encode an identical CDR3. The V gene is TRBV9, the J gene TRBJ1-5; D is perhaps TRBD1 (5 bases). There are 14 residues in the CDR3. The germline V and J ends were trimmed by 0 bases and 1 base, with 5 bases remaining between them. Looked up from germline, CDR1 is SGDLS and CDR2 is YYNGEE. The CDR3 reads CASSVGQSNQPQHF. In nucleotides, the CDR3 is TGTGCCAGCAGCGTAGGACAGAGCAATCAGCCCCAGCATTTT.

The chain employs TRBV3-1 (or the pseudogene TRBV3-2) and TRBJ2-3; the D gene is possibly TRBD1 (6 bases). V dropped 3 bases and J dropped 7 bases, with 14 bases sitting between them. The CDR3 consists of 14 residues. Germline loops: CDR1 LGHDT, CDR2 YNNKEL (reference sequence). CDR3 region: CASSHGEGGNTQYF. DNA of the CDR3: TGTGCCAGCAGCCATGGGGAAGGGGGAAATACGCAGTATTTT.

The CDR3 sequence: CASSLITYNEQFF. In DNA, the CDR3 is TGTGCCAGCAGCTTAATTACTTACAATGAGCAGTTCTTC. The J gene is TRBJ2-1, the V gene TRBV7-8; D unresolved. Germline V lookup: CDR1 SGHVS, CDR2 FQNEAQ. Trimming stripped 2 bases from V and 4 bases from J, with 6 bases between. The CDR3 length is 13 residues. The variable domain in full, completed from reference TRBV7-8 and TRBJ2-1, reads GAGVSQSPRYKVAKRGQDVALRCDPISGHVSLFWYQQALGQGPEFLTYFQNEAQLDKSGLPSDRFFAERPEGSVSTLKIQRTQQEDSAVYLCASSLITYNEQFFGPGTRLTVL.